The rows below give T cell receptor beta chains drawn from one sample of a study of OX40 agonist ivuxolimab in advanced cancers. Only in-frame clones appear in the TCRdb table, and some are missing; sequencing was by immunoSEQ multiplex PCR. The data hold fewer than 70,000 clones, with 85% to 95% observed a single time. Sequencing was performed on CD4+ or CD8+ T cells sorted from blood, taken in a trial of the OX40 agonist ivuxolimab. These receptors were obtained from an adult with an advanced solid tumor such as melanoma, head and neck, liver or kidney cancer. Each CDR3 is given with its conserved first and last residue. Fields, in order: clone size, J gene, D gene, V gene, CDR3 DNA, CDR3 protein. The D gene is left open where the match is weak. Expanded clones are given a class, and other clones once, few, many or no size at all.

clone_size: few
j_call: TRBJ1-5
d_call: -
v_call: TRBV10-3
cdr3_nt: TGTGCCATCAGTGAGGGACGGATCAATCAGCCCCAGCATTTT
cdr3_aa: CAISEGRINQPQHF

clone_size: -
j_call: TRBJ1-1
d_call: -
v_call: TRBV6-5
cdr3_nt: TGTGCCAGCAGTTACTGGGGGCGCGGGTCTGAAGCTTTCTTT
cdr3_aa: CASSYWGRGSEAFF

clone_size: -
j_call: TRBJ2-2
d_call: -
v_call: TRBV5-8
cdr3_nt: TGTGCCAGCAGACCTACAGGGAGTGCGAACACCGGGGAGCTGTTTTTT
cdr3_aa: CASRPTGSANTGELFF

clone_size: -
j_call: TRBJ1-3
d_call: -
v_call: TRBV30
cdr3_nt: TGTGCCTGGACTTATGGGGTTGGAAACACCATATATTTT
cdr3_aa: CAWTYGVGNTIYF

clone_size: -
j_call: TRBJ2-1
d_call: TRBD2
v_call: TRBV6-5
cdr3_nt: TGTGCCAGCAGTTCCCTGACTAGCGGTTCCTACAATGAGCAGTTCTTC
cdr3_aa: CASSSLTSGSYNEQFF

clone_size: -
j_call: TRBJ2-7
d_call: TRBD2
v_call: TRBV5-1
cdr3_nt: TGCGCCAGCAGCCTGGCGGGGGGCGAGACTAGAACCTACGAGCAGTACTTC
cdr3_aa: CASSLAGGETRTYEQYF

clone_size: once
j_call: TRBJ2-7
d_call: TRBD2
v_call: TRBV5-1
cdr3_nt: TGCGCCAGCAGCCGGACTAGCGGGAGCGTCGAGCAGTACTTC
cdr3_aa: CASSRTSGSVEQYF

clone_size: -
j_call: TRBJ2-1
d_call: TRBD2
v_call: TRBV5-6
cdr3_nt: TGTGCCAGCAGCTTAGCCGGGACTAGCGGGGGCAATGAGCAGTTCTTC
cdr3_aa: CASSLAGTSGGNEQFF

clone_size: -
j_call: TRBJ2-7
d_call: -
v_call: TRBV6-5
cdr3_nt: TGTGCCAGCAGTTACTCGATAGGCCCCTACGAGCAGTACTTC
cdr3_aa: CASSYSIGPYEQYF

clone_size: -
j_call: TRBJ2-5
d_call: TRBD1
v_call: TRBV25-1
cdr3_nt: TGTGCCAGCAGCAGGGGGTCGGAGACCCAGTACTTC
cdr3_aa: CASSRGSETQYF